The clone carrying this TCR beta chain was seen at least ten times. Its target is unknown. CDR3 length: 15 amino acids. Trimming left V 0 bases short and J 1 base short, with 8 bases between. Germline V lookup: CDR1 MDHEN, CDR2 SYDVKM. This sample stems from a study of blood T cells in healthy people across ages. The second PCR ran roughly 6 to 11 cycles with a sample-barcoded 5' primer and J-beta primers. Samples each returned at least 2.5 million CDR3-containing paired-end reads. In TCRdb, the 5' RACE reads were re-called with MiXCR into one record per CDR3 protein. The data hold around 650,000 distinct CDR3 sequences, with approximately 29% observed a single time. Whole-study findings and limits: In these data, TCR beta diversity tracked strongly with naive T cell percentage.

The donors, healthy Caucasians from Russia, were aged roughly 6 to 100. This chain links TRBV28 with TRBJ2-3; D may be TRBD1 (6 bases). This TCR was sampled from a woman of 80 years or more in good health. The sample was blood. The CDR3 DNA sequence: TGTGCCAGCAGTTTATGGCCAGGGGGCACAGATACGCAGTATTTT. Protein: CASSLWPGGTDTQYF.